This T cell receptor beta chain was recovered during a study of T cell repertoires in aging, cancer and after chemotherapy. In its sample, this clonotype was seen a few times. The antigen is undetermined. The template was genomic DNA from peripheral blood, not RNA. General observations from the study: Compared with age-matched healthy donors, untreated hematological or solid cancer patients showed higher blood TCR clonality.

The germline V gene has CDR1 DFQATT and CDR2 SNEGSKA (reference sequence). This CDR3 spans 15 amino acids. The trim removed 6 bases at V and 2 bases at J, leaving 10 bases unmatched. A mixed TRB-A/B primer pool amplified rearranged TRB by multiplex touch-down PCR. One entry per CDR3 protein, called by TCRdb with MiXCR from the multiplex PCR reads. The sample shows 2,800 or so distinct CDR3 sequences, 25% to 35% of them seen only once. This chain joins TRBV20-1 and TRBJ2-7; 10 bases map to TRBD2. This sequence originates from a human donor in good health. The sample taken for sequencing was blood. CDR3 sequence (DNA): TGCAGTGCCACGTGGACTAGCGGACAAACCTACGAGCAGTACTTC. As protein: CSATWTSGQTYEQYF.